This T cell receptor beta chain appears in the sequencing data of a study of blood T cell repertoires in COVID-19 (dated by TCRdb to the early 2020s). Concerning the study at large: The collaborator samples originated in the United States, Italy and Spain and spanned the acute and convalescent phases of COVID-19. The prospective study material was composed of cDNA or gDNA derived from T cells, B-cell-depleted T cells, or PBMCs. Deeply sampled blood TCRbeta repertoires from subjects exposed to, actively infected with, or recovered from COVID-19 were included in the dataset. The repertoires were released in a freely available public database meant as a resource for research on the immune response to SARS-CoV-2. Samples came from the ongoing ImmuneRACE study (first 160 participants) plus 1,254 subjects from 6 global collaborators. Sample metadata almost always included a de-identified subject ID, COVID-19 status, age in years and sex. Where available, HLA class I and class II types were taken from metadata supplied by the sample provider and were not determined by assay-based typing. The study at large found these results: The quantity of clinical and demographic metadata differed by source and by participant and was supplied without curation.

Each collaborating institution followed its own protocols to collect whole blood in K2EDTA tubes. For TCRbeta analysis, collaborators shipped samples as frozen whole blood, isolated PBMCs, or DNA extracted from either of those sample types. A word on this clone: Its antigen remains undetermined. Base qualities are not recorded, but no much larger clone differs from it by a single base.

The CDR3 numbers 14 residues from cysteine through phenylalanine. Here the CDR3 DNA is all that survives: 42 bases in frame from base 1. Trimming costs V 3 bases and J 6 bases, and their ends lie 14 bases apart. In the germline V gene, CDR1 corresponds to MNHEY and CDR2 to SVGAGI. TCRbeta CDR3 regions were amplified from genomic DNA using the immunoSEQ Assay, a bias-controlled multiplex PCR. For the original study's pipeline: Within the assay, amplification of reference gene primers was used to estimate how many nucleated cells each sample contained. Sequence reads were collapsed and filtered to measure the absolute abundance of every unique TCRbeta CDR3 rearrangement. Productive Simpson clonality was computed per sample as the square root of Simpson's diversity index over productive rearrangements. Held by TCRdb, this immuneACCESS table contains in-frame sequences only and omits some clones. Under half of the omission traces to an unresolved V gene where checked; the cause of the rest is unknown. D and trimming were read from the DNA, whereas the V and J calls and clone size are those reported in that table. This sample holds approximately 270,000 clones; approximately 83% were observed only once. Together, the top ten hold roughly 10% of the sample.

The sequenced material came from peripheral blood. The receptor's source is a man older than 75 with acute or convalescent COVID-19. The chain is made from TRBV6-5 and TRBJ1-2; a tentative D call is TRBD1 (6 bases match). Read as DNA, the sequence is TGTGCCAGCAGTTATGGACAGTATGGTAATGGCTACACCTTC. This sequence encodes CASSYGQYGNGYTF.